This T cell receptor (beta chain) is from a study of blood T cell repertoires in COVID-19. About the research overall: COVID-19 samples, acute and convalescent, were from the United States, Italy and Spain.

The germline gives CDR1 ENHRY, CDR2 SYGVKD. CDR3 length equals 15 residues. The V gene lost 6 bases and the J gene lost 6 bases, with 21 bases spanning the gap. Per the authors' pipeline: Quantification of nucleated cells was approximated via reference gene primer amplification. The assay was immunoSEQ multiplex PCR, and TCRdb's table has in-frame clones only and misses some. V and J calls and clone size come straight from that table; D and trimming were deduced from the DNA. This sample has some 200,000 clones; 80% occur once, and the top ten carry roughly 12%. The sequenced sample consisted of peripheral blood. V is TRBV10-3 and J is TRBJ2-7, with D possibly matching TRBD1 (6 bases). The origin of this receptor is a human donor in a cohort sampled during active COVID-19. The CDR3 loop reads CAISGSRDIQLEQYF. DNA of the CDR3: TGTGCCATCAGCGGGTCAAGGGACATCCAACTCGAGCAGTACTTC.